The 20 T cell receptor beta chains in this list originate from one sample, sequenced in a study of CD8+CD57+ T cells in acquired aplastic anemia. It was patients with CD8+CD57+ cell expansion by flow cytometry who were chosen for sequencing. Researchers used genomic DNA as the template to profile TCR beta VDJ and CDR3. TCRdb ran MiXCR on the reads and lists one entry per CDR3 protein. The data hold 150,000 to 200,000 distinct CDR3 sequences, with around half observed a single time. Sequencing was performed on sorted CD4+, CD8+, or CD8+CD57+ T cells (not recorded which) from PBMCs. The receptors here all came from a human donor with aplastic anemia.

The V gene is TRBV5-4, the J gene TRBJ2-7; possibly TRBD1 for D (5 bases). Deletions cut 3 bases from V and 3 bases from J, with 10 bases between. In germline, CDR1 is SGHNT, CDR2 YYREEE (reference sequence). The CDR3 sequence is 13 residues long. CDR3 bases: TGTGCCAGCAGCTCTACAGGCTACTACGAGCAGTACTTC. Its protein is CASSSTGYYEQYF.

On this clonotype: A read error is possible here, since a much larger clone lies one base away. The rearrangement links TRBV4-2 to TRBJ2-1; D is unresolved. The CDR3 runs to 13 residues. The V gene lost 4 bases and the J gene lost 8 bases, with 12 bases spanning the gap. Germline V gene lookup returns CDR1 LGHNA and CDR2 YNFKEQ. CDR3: CASSRSPGDEQFF. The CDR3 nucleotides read TGTGCCAGCAGCCGGTCGCCTGGGGATGAGCAGTTCTTC.

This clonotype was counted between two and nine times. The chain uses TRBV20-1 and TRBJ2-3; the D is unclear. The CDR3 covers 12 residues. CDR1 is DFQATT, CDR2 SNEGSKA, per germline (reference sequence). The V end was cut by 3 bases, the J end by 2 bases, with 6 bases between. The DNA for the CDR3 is TGCAGTGCTAGGACTCTCACAGATACGCAGTATTTT. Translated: CSARTLTDTQYF.

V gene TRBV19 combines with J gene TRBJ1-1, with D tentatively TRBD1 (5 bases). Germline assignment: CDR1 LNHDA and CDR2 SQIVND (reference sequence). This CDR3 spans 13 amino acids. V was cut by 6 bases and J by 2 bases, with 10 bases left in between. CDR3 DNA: TGTGCCAGTAGAGTGACAGCCAACACTGAAGCTTTCTTT. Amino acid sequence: CASRVTANTEAFF.

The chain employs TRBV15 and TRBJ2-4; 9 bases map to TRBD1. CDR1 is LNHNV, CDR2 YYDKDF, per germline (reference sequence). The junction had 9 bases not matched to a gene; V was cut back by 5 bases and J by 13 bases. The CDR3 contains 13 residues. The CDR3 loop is CATSGGQGTLQYF. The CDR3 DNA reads TGTGCCACCAGCGGTGGACAGGGGACTTTACAGTACTTC. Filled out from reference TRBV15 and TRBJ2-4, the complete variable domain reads DAMVIQNPRYQVTQFGKPVTLSCSQTLNHNVMYWYQQKSSQAPKLLFHYYDKDFNNEADTPDNFQSRRPNTSFCFLDIRSPGLGDTAMYLCATSGGQGTLQYFGAGTRLSVL.

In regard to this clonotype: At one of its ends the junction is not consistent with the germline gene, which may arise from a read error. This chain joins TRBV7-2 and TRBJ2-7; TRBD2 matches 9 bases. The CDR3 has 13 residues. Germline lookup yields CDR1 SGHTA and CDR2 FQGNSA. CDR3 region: CASSWREGYERYF. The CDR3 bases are TGTGCCAGCAGCTGGCGGGAGGGCTACGAGCGGTACTTC. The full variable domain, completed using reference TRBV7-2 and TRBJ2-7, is GAGVSQSPSNKVTEKGKDVELRCDPISGHTALYWYRQSLGQGLEFLIYFQGNSAPDKSGLPSDRFSAERTGGSVSTLTIQRTQQEDSAVYLCASSWREGYERYFGPGTRLTVT.

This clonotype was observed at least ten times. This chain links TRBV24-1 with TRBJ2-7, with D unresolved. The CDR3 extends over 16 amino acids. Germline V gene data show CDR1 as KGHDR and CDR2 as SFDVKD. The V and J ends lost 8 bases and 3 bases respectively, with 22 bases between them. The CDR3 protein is CATTFPPDPRRYEQYF. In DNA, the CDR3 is TGTGCCACCACGTTCCCCCCGGATCCCCGGCGCTACGAGCAGTACTTC.

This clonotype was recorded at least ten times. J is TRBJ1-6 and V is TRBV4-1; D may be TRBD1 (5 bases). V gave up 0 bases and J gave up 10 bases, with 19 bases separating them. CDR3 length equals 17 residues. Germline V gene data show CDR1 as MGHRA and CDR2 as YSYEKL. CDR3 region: CASSQDVGRRVDSPLHF. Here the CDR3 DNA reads TGCGCCAGCAGCCAAGACGTGGGCCGCAGGGTGGACTCACCCCTCCACTTT.

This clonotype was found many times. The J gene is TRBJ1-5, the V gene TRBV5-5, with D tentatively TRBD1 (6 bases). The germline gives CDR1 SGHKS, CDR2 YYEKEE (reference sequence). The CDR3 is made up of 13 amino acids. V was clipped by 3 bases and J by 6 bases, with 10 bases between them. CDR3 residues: CASSYSRGQPQHF. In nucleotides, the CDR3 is TGTGCCAGCAGCTATTCCAGGGGTCAGCCCCAGCATTTT.

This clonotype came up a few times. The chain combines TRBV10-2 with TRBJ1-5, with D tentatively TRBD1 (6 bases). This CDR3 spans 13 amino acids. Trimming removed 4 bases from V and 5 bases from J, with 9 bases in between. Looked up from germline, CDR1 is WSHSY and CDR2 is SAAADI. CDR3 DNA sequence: TGCGCCAGCAGTGGAAACAGGGATCAGCCCCAGCATTTT. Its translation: CASSGNRDQPQHF.

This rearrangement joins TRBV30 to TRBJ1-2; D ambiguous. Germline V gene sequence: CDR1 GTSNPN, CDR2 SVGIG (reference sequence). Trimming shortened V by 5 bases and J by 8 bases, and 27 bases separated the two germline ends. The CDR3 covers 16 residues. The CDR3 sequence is CAWDSIRRPERPGYTF. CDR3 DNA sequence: TGTGCCTGGGACTCGATTCGCAGGCCGGAGAGACCGGGCTACACCTTC.

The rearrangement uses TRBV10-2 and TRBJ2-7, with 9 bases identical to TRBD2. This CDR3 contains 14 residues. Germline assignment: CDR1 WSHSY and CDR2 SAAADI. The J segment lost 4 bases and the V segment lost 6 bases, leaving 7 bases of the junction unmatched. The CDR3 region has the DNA TGCGCCAGCAGCCTACTTAGCGGGGGTTACGAGCAGTACTTC. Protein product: CASSLLSGGYEQYF.

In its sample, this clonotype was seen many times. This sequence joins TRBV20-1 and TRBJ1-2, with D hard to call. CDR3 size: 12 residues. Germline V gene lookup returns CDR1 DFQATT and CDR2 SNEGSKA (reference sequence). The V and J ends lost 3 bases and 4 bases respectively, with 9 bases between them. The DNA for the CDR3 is TGCAGTGCTAGTCCTTTGTCCTATGGCTACACCTTC. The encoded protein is CSASPLSYGYTF.

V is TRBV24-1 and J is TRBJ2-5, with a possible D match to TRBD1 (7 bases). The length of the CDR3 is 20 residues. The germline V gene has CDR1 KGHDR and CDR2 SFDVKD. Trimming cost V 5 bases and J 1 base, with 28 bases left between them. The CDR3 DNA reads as TGTGCCACCAGTGGAGTTACGGGAAGGTCCCAGGGGGGTACCCAAGAGACCCAGTACTTC. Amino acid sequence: CATSGVTGRSQGGTQETQYF.

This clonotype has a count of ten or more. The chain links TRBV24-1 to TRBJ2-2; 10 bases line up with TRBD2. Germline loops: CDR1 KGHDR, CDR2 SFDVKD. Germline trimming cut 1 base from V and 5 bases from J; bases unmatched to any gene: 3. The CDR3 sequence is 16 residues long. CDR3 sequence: CATSDFTSGVTGELFF. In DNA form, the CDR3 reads TGTGCCACCAGTGATTTTACTAGCGGGGTTACCGGGGAGCTGTTTTTT.

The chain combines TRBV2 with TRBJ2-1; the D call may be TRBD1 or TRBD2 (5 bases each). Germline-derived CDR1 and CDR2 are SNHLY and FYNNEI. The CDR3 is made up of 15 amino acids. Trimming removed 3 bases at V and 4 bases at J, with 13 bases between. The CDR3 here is CASSEGSEGYNEQFF. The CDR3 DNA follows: TGTGCCAGCAGTGAGGGAAGCGAGGGGTACAATGAGCAGTTCTTC.

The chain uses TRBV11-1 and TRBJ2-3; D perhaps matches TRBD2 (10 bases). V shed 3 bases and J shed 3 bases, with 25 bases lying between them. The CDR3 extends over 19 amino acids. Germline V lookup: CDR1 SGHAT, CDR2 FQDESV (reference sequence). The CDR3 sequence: CASSFGTGLAGGVTDTQYF. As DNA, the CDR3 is TGTGCCAGCAGCTTCGGGACAGGGTTAGCGGGAGGAGTAACAGATACGCAGTATTTT.

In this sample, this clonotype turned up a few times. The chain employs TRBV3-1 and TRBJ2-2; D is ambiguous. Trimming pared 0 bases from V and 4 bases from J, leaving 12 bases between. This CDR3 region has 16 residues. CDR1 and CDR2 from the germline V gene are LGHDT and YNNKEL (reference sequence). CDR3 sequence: CASSQDHNRPTGELFF. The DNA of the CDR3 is TGTGCCAGCAGCCAAGATCATAACAGACCCACCGGGGAGCTGTTTTTT.

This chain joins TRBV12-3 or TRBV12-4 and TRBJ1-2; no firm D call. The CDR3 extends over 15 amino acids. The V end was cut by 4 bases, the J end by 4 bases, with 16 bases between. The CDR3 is CASSSLYTVVYGYTF. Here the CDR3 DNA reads TGTGCCAGCAGTTCCCTTTACACGGTGGTCTATGGCTACACCTTC.

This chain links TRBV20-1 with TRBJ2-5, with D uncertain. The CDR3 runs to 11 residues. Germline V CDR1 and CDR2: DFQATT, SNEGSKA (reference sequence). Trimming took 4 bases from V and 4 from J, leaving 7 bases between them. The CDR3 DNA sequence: TGCAGTGCTACTGATTCAGAGACCCAGTACTTC. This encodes CSATDSETQYF.